The next 9 T cell receptor beta chains were all read from a single sample in a study of cytomegalovirus exposure and HLA in healthy donors. PCR primers comprised 60 Vbeta and 13 Jbeta primers. Here immunoSEQ multiplex PCR was the method, and the copy in TCRdb shows in-frame clones only, minus some. The sample contains approximately 140,000 clones, more than 75% of which appear only once. The sequenced material came from PBMCs. The receptors derive from a man in his late teens or twenties in good health and CMV-seronegative.

V is TRBV28 and J is TRBJ1-2; possibly TRBD1 for D (5 bases). The CDR3 is 15 amino acids. CDR1 and CDR2 (germline): MDHEN, SYDVKM. V gave up 4 bases and J gave up 4 bases, with 16 bases separating them. This CDR3 is CASSSPGVGVYGYTF. Written as DNA, the CDR3 is TGTGCCAGCAGTTCGCCGGGGGTCGGAGTCTATGGCTACACCTTC.

CDR3 loop: CASSVRDRGWGYTF. CDR3 bases: TGTGCCAGCAGTGTCCGGGACAGGGGTTGGGGCTACACCTTC. The chain employs TRBV2 and TRBJ1-2; TRBD1 aligns across 10 bases. CDR1 and CDR2 (germline): SNHLY, FYNNEI. J was trimmed by 8 bases and V by 4 bases; bases with no gene match: 7. This CDR3 contains 14 residues.

The V call is TRBV7-2, the J call TRBJ2-3, with D tentatively TRBD1 (6 bases). The CDR3 contains 16 residues. With 0 bases removed from V and 5 bases from J, the gap between germline ends came to 15 bases. Germline-derived CDR1 and CDR2 are SGHTA and FQGNSA. The CDR3 nucleotides read TGTGCCAGCAGCTTAGCGCTCACAGGGCACCAAGATACGCAGTATTTT. It is translated as CASSLALTGHQDTQYF.

This clone was detected a few times. V usage is TRBV6-6 and J usage is TRBJ1-2; 8 positions match TRBD1. Per the germline V gene, CDR1 is MNHNY and CDR2 is SVGAGI (reference sequence). This CDR3 contains 15 residues. The J segment lost 4 bases and the V segment lost 2 bases, leaving 6 bases of the junction unmatched. The CDR3 DNA reads as TGTGCCAGCAGTTACCCCCGCGACAGGGGCTATGGCTACACCTTC. It specifies CASSYPRDRGYGYTF.

This clone was seen more than once but under ten times. The same CDR3 also results from other DNA sequences found in this sample. The rearrangement uses TRBV5-6 and TRBJ1-2; 9 bases match TRBD1. Trimming removed 4 bases from V and 3 bases from J; junction bases left unmatched: 7. Per the germline V gene, CDR1 is SGHDT and CDR2 is YYEEEE. The CDR3 spans 15 residues. CDR3: CASSRGTGKYYGYTF. The CDR3 nucleotides read TGTGCCAGCAGCAGGGGGACAGGGAAATACTATGGCTACACCTTC.

V and J are TRBV15 and TRBJ2-7; D remains ambiguous. The CDR3 length is 13 residues. The germline V gene encodes CDR1 LNHNV and CDR2 YYDKDF (reference sequence). V lost 0 bases and J 3 bases, leaving 6 bases between the germline ends. The CDR3 DNA reads as TGTGCCACCAGCAGAGATCACAGCTACGAGCAGTACTTC. Translating it yields CATSRDHSYEQYF. The variable domain in full, with the rest retrieved from reference TRBV15 and TRBJ2-7, is DAMVIQNPRYQVTQFGKPVTLSCSQTLNHNVMYWYQQKSSQAPKLLFHYYDKDFNNEADTPDNFQSRRPNTSFCFLDIRSPGLGDTAMYLCATSRDHSYEQYFGPGTRLTVT.

The chain uses TRBV10-1 and TRBJ2-7, with D perhaps TRBD1 (6 bases). CDR1 WNHNN and CDR2 SYGVQD come from the germline V gene (reference sequence). The CDR3 extends over 19 amino acids. Trimming took off 1 base at V and 1 base at J, with 23 bases between the two ends. The chain's CDR3 is CASSEFARTARKPSYEQYF. The CDR3, as DNA: TGCGCCAGCAGTGAGTTTGCCCGGACAGCCCGAAAGCCTTCCTACGAGCAGTACTTC.

The chain carries TRBV28 and TRBJ1-4; possible D gene TRBD1, 6 bases. In germline, CDR1 is MDHEN, CDR2 SYDVKM. Between the trimmed V and J ends, which lost 5 bases and 1 base, there was a span of 11 bases. CDR3 size: 15 residues. CDR3 protein: CASSPYRVTNEKLFF. Written as DNA, the CDR3 is TGTGCCAGCAGTCCTTACAGGGTAACTAATGAAAAACTGTTTTTT.

The CDR3 DNA reads TGTGCCAGCAGGGGACAGGACGAATACAATCAGCCCCAGCATTTT. Its protein is CASRGQDEYNQPQHF. The rearrangement uses TRBV28 and TRBJ1-5; 8 positions match TRBD1. This CDR3 has 15 amino acids. V was pared by 6 bases and J by 3 bases, with 7 bases of the junction left unmatched. In germline, CDR1 is MDHEN, CDR2 SYDVKM.